This T cell receptor beta chain was obtained from a study of cytomegalovirus exposure and HLA in healthy donors. In its sample, this clone was seen a few times. A read error may produce the germline difference seen at one junction end. The primer mix had 60 Vbeta and 13 Jbeta primers. Repertoires were generated with immunoSEQ multiplex PCR, while TCRdb's copy carries only in-frame clones and drops some. The sample contains 150,000 to 200,000 clones, about 80% of which appear only once. Sequencing was done on a sample of PBMCs. The sequence was collected from a man aged 40-49 years in good health and CMV-seronegative.

CDR3 protein: CASSRGTDTEAFF. For the CDR3, the DNA is TGTGCTAGCAGCCGTGGGACAGACACTGAAGCTTTCTTT. The J gene is TRBJ1-1, the V gene TRBV7-7, with TRBD1 identical over 7 bases. The CDR3 covers 13 residues. CDR1 and CDR2 from the germline V gene are SSHAT and FNYEAQ (reference sequence).